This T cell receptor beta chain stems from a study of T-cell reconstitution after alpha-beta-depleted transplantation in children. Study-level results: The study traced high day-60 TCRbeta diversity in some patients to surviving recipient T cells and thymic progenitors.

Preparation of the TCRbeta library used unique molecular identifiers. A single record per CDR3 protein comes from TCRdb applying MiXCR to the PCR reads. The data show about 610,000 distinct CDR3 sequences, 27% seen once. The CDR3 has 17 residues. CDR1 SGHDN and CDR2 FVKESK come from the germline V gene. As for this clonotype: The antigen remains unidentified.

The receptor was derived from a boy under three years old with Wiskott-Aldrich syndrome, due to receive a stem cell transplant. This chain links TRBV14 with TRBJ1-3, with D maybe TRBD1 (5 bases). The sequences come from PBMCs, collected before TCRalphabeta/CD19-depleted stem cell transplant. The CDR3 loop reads CVASLPGRSFIGNTIYF. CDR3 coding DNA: TGTGTGGCCAGCTTGCCAGGGAGGAGTTTTATCGGAAACACCATATATTTT.